This TCR beta chain is from a study of early T cells in non-severe SARS-CoV-2 infection. Whole-study context: Sequencing used unsorted whole-blood bulk RNA, so chains lack pairing. Study findings and constraints: Reliance on VDJdb matching favored anti-spike CD8 responses; private and CD4 specificities were missed.

The CDR3 runs 10 residues. CDR1 is DFQATT and CDR2 is SNEGSKA in the germline V gene (reference sequence). The V end lost 6 bases, the J end lost 1 base, and 2 bases lay between the germline ends. Researchers attached unique molecular identifiers to individual cDNA molecules. TCRdb passed the 5' RACE reads through MiXCR, listing each CDR3 protein once. Seen here are about 48,000 distinct CDR3 sequences, approximately 7.6% observed once, and the top ten hold 5.8%. With respect to this clonotype: As yet, its antigen is unknown.

V is TRBV20-1 and J is TRBJ2-3; D is ambiguous. The sample consisted of whole blood. The sequence derives from an adult who was a healthcare worker with PCR-confirmed SARS-CoV-2 infection or an uninfected control (not recorded which). CDR3 sequence reads: CSAGTDTQYF. DNA of the CDR3: TGCAGTGCCGGCACAGATACGCAGTATTTT.